Listed here is a single TCR beta chain. Its antigen remains undetermined. No much larger clone exists at a distance of one base, and base qualities are not known. The data stem from a study of graft-versus-host responses after intestinal transplantation (dated by TCRdb to the early 2020s). General notes on the study: The transplants that recipients got were multivisceral, liver-intestinal, or isolated intestinal. Every recipient was given anti-thymocyte globulin induction, followed by 3 to 4 years of maintenance tacrolimus and steroids. After intestinal transplantation, graft-versus-host and host-versus-graft alloreactive T cell clones in the graft, circulation and bone marrow were tracked using bulk TCR-beta CDR3 sequencing. Alloreactive clones were identified by sequencing pre-transplant mixed lymphocyte reaction products and comparing these products with unstimulated pre-transplant donor and recipient T cells. The cohort enrolled under 25 intestinal transplant recipients including one retransplant, and a few patients lacking pretransplant specimens were excluded. Donor T cell macrochimerism was defined as a peak of at least 4% donor T cells among recipient peripheral blood mononuclear cells. Instead of going to the commercial service, samples from a few later patients were sequenced in-house on an Illumina MiSeq and processed with MiXCR. General findings and caveats noted by the study authors: In patients with donor T cell macrochimerism, the allografts had high GvH to HvG T cell clonal ratios. Conclusions were limited by the relatively low number and heterogeneity of intestinal transplant patients. GvH clones turned up in recipient bone marrow, with some appearing earlier in ileal mucosa or blood, a pattern consistent with an intestinal mucosal origin. Early after transplant, peak levels of circulating GvH clones were found to be associated with declines in HvG clones.

The library was generated by the immunoSEQ multiplex PCR assay. For most patients, genomic DNA was subjected to high-throughput TCR-beta CDR3 sequencing by Adaptive Biotechnologies. On the study's bioinformatics: TCR sequencing data for around 19 patients were retrieved from Adaptive's ImmunoSEQ software; three other patients were processed with MiXCR and VDJtools. Because the origin of CDR3 nucleotide sequences shared between donor and recipient could not be assigned, those sequences were removed. To be classed as alloreactive, a clone needed at least 2-fold expansion over unstimulated cells and a minimum CFSE-low frequency of 0.002% (template counts) or 0.001% (read counts). Clones were considered mappable if detected in sequenced pre-transplant spleen, lymph node, or MLR CFSE-low populations of the donor or recipient. Cumulative frequency of alloreactive clones was calculated as a percentage of all sequences weighted by copy number. As stored in TCRdb, this immuneACCESS dataset retains in-frame rearrangements with V and J assigned. A fraction of the clones does not appear; measured against another copy, unresolved V genes explain less than half of the discrepancy, and the remainder lacks a known reason. V and J calls and clone size are as listed in that table; D and trimming were resolved from the DNA. The sample yields some 55,000 clones; about 90% were counted once. 5% to 7% of the sample is in the top ten clones.

Blood samples were collected up to 4 times in the first month after transplant and then at least monthly when available. The specimen was PBMCs, collected 650 to 680 days after intestinal transplant. The sequence came from a human patient who received an intestinal transplant, so some T cells may come from the graft donor.

The nucleotides are TGCGCCAGCAGCCCGGAGGGGGGGCTGGTAGAGACCCAGTACTTC. It is translated as CASSPEGGLVETQYF. The receptor chain draws on TRBV5-1 and TRBJ2-5; a tentative D match to TRBD2 spans 7 bases. Taken from the germline V gene, the CDR1 and CDR2 loops are SGHRS and YFSETQ. The CDR3 contains 15 residues, cysteine and phenylalanine counted. Of the read, only the CDR3 DNA is kept; its 45 bases are in frame from base 1. Relative to germline, V is 4 bases shorter and J is 4 bases shorter, with 17 bases between their ends.